A single sample is the source of the 9 T cell receptor beta chains below, sequenced in a study of cytomegalovirus exposure and HLA in healthy donors. Vbeta (60) and Jbeta (13) primers were used in the PCR. Sequencing used immunoSEQ multiplex PCR; TCRdb keeps in-frame clones, though not all of them. This table holds some 80,000 clones, under 80% found once. Sequenced input: PBMCs. These receptors were obtained from a human donor in good health.

The chain uses TRBV7-2 and TRBJ2-5, with 9 bases lining up with TRBD1. With 5 bases clipped from V and 2 bases from J, the junction kept 3 bases outside the gene matches. The CDR3 sequence is 14 residues long. The germline CDR1 and CDR2 sequences are SGHTA and FQGNSA. CDR3 nucleotides: TGTGCCAGCAGCCGGACAGGGGCGCAAGAGACCCAGTACTTC. It translates to CASSRTGAQETQYF.

The rearrangement uses TRBV7-2 and TRBJ2-3; 15 bases agree with TRBD2. Germline values: CDR1 SGHTA, CDR2 FQGNSA. The V and J ends lost 3 bases and 8 bases, in that order; junction bases with no gene match: 6. This CDR3 has 16 amino acids. CDR3 bases: TGTGCCAGCAGCTTGGGGCGGACTAGCGGGGGGGGTACGCAGTATTTT. It translates to CASSLGRTSGGGTQYF. Looking up the rest from reference TRBV7-2 and TRBJ2-3 gives the full variable domain: GAGVSQSPSNKVTEKGKDVELRCDPISGHTALYWYRQSLGQGLEFLIYFQGNSAPDKSGLPSDRFSAERTGGSVSTLTIQRTQQEDSAVYLCASSLGRTSGGGTQYFGPGTRLTVL.

The chain combines TRBV6-5 with TRBJ1-4; no clear D gene. Germline V gives CDR1 MNHEY, CDR2 SVGAGI. The CDR3 contains 16 residues. V was clipped by 4 bases and J by 7 bases, with 19 bases between them. The CDR3 loop is CASSSSGIQKAEKLFF. CDR3 nucleotides: TGTGCCAGCAGTTCCTCCGGGATCCAAAAAGCTGAAAAACTGTTTTTT.

CDR3 coding DNA: TGCAGTGCATTAGAGAACACTGAAGCTTTCTTT. This sequence encodes CSALENTEAFF. The chain is built from TRBV20-1 and TRBJ1-1; D call uncertain. The V and J ends lost 6 bases and 1 base respectively, with 6 bases between them. The CDR3 sequence is 11 residues long. Germline CDR1 and CDR2: DFQATT and SNEGSKA (reference sequence).

The chain is built from TRBV7-2 and TRBJ2-3; 8 bases line up with TRBD2. The CDR3 covers 16 residues. Unmatched junction bases numbered 14, after V lost 7 bases and J lost 5 bases. Germline V CDR1 and CDR2: SGHTA, FQGNSA. CDR3 DNA: TGTGCCAGCAATCCTTGGAGTAGCGGGGAGGAAGATACGCAGTATTTT. Translated, it gives CASNPWSSGEEDTQYF.

This chain links TRBV18 with TRBJ1-1; D is unclear. V lost 1 base, J lost 2 bases, and 8 bases lay in between. CDR1 and CDR2 from the germline V gene are KGHSH and LQKENI. This CDR3 comprises 14 residues. CDR3 residues: CASSPRTANTEAFF. Written as DNA, the CDR3 is TGTGCCAGCTCACCACGAACAGCTAACACTGAAGCTTTCTTT. The variable domain in full, completed from reference TRBV18 and TRBJ1-1, reads NAGVMQNPRHLVRRRGQEARLRCSPMKGHSHVYWYRQLPEEGLKFMVYLQKENIIDESGMPKERFSAEFPKEGPSILRIQQVVRGDSAAYFCASSPRTANTEAFFGQGTRLTVV.

This clone occurred once. The chain employs TRBV12-5 and TRBJ2-6; tentatively, D is TRBD2 (7 bases). V was trimmed by 3 bases and J by 0 bases, leaving 15 bases between them. CDR3 length: 18 amino acids. Looked up from germline, CDR1 is LGHNT and CDR2 is FRNRAP. The DNA for the CDR3 is TGTGCTAGTGGTTTTGAAGGGGGGGCGGGCTCTGGGGCCAACGTCCTGACTTTC. Residues: CASGFEGGAGSGANVLTF. Combining the CDR3 with reference TRBV12-5 and TRBJ2-6 gives the whole variable domain DARVTQTPRHKVTEMGQEVTMRCQPILGHNTVFWYRQTMMQGLELLAYFRNRAPLDDSGMPKDRFSAEMPDATLATLKIQPSEPRDSAVYFCASGFEGGAGSGANVLTFGAGSRLTVL.

J is TRBJ1-5 and V is TRBV28; 7 nucleotides line up with TRBD1. After removal of 7 bases from V and 7 bases from J, the junction contained 10 bases not matched to a gene. The length of the CDR3 is 14 residues. Germline lookup yields CDR1 MDHEN and CDR2 SYDVKM. Here the CDR3 reads CASNSPGGIQPQHF. The CDR3 DNA follows: TGTGCCAGCAATTCTCCAGGGGGAATCCAGCCCCAGCATTTT.

CDR3 sequence reads: CASSEAGGVLEKLFF. The CDR3 DNA sequence: TGTGCCAGCAGTGAAGCAGGGGGTGTGTTGGAAAAACTGTTTTTT. V gene TRBV6-1 combines with J gene TRBJ1-4, with TRBD1 as a possible D gene (6 bases). Germline V gene data show CDR1 as MNHNS and CDR2 as SASEGT. The CDR3 runs 15 residues. Between the trimmed V and J ends, which lost 0 bases and 8 bases, there was a span of 13 bases.